The next 9 T cell receptor beta chains were all read from a single sample in a study of blood T cell repertoires in COVID-19. Method: immunoSEQ multiplex PCR; TCRdb's copy keeps in-frame clones and lacks some. Counted here are around 40,000 clones, more than 90% occurring once; the ten biggest clones make up 5.5% to 7%. Sequences were obtained from peripheral blood. These receptor sequences come from a woman aged 80 or over with acute or convalescent COVID-19.

The chain employs TRBV5-1 and TRBJ2-1, with 8 bases lining up with TRBD1. This CDR3 spans 14 amino acids. The V gene end was trimmed by 5 bases and the J gene end by 5 bases; junction bases not matched to a gene: 6. Germline loops: CDR1 SGHRS, CDR2 YFSETQ. The CDR3: CASRRGQDDNEQFF. In nucleotides, the CDR3 is TGCGCCAGCAGGAGGGGACAGGACGACAATGAGCAGTTCTTC.

The V gene is TRBV7-9, the J gene TRBJ1-3; D uncertain. The ends were cut back, 10 bases at V and 2 bases at J, with 12 bases in the middle. Germline lookup yields CDR1 SEHNR and CDR2 FQNEAQ (reference sequence). The CDR3 runs to 13 residues. The CDR3 region has the DNA TGTGCCACTCCGGGAGGGCCTGGAAACACCATATATTTT. The encoded protein is CATPGGPGNTIYF.

The chain employs TRBV5-4 and TRBJ2-7, with TRBD1 matching over 7 bases. The CDR3 sequence is 14 residues long. V shed 4 bases, J shed 0 bases, and the junction held 4 bases outside the gene matches. Germline V gives CDR1 SGHNT, CDR2 YYREEE (reference sequence). The CDR3 region is CASSRDSFSYEQYF. In DNA, the CDR3 is TGTGCCAGCAGCCGGGACAGCTTCTCCTACGAGCAGTACTTC. Variable domain in full (rest from reference TRBV5-4 and TRBJ2-7): ETGVTQSPTHLIKTRGQQVTLRCSSQSGHNTVSWYQQALGQGPQFIFQYYREEENGRGNFPPRFSGLQFPNYSSELNVNALELDDSALYLCASSRDSFSYEQYFGPGTRLTVT.

Concerning this clone itself: Since the CDR3 does not end with the conserved phenylalanine or tryptophan, this likely comes from a read error. The limits of the CDR3 on the DNA are not certain, so only TCRdb's listed CDR3 is given. The gene calls are TRBV11-2 and TRBJ1-2; TRBD1 is taken as the D call from the table, unchecked against the DNA. Including both end residues, the CDR3 is 11 amino acids long. Looked up from germline, CDR1 is SGHAT and CDR2 is FQNNGV. CDR3 in amino acids: CASSLLDRSTR.

J is TRBJ1-2 and V is TRBV29-1; D is uncertain. The CDR3 runs 16 residues. V lost 0 bases to trimming and J lost 8 bases, with 22 bases between them. Germline loops: CDR1 SQVTM, CDR2 ANQGSEA. The DNA for the CDR3 is TGCAGCGTTGAAGATTTGGCTTTGGCTGGTTCGCAGGGCTACACCTTC. Its translation is CSVEDLALAGSQGYTF.

This clone was found once. The genes are TRBV5-1 and TRBJ1-4; no firm D call. Looked up from germline, CDR1 is SGHRS and CDR2 is YFSETQ. The V gene lost 0 bases and the J gene lost 4 bases, with 13 bases spanning the gap. This CDR3 region has 16 residues. CDR3 loop: CASSLGGSAYNEKLFF. In DNA form, the CDR3 reads TGCGCCAGCAGCTTGGGAGGTAGCGCGTATAATGAAAAACTGTTTTTT.

This chain joins TRBV4-1 and TRBJ2-3; 15 positions agree with TRBD2. Germline CDR1 is MGHRA and CDR2 is YSYEKL. V was clipped by 1 base and J by 6 bases; unmatched bases: 5. The CDR3 runs to 17 residues. The CDR3 sequence is CASSQAHGTSGGDTQYF. The CDR3 nucleotides read TGCGCCAGCAGCCAAGCCCACGGGACTAGCGGGGGGGATACGCAGTATTTT.

This chain links TRBV18 with TRBJ1-5; TRBD1 aligns across 8 bases. The V gene end was trimmed by 6 bases and the J gene end by 4 bases; junction bases not matched to a gene: 5. This CDR3 has 14 amino acids. Per germline, CDR1 KGHSH and CDR2 LQKENI. This CDR3 is CASSSGGRNQPQHF. Here the CDR3 DNA reads TGTGCCAGCTCCTCAGGGGGCAGAAATCAGCCCCAGCATTTT. Looking up the rest from reference TRBV18 and TRBJ1-5 gives the full variable domain: NAGVMQNPRHLVRRRGQEARLRCSPMKGHSHVYWYRQLPEEGLKFMVYLQKENIIDESGMPKERFSAEFPKEGPSILRIQQVVRGDSAAYFCASSSGGRNQPQHFGDGTRLSIL.

The rearrangement joins TRBV7-2 to TRBJ2-3; TRBD2 agrees at 9 bases. This CDR3 has 15 residues. The junction had 1 base not matched to a gene; V was cut back by 0 bases and J by 3 bases. The germline V gene encodes CDR1 SGHTA and CDR2 FQGNSA. CDR3 amino acids: CASSLALAGTDTQYF. CDR3 sequence (DNA): TGTGCCAGCAGCTTAGCACTAGCGGGTACAGATACGCAGTATTTT.